This T cell receptor beta chain was observed in a study of CD8 T cells in Susac syndrome. An input of 0.5 to 1 ug of RNA was subjected to reverse transcription using random hexamers. Amplification of TCR beta CDR3 was carried out by immunoSEQ multiplex PCR, which covered 54 Vbeta and 13 Jbeta segments. MiXCR was run by TCRdb on the immunoSEQ multiplex PCR reads, yielding one entry per CDR3 protein. Altogether about 180,000 distinct CDR3 sequences are present, about 94% being singletons, with the ten largest covering roughly 0.097%. TCR beta sequencing was performed on blood CD8+ and CD4+ T cells. Each multiple sclerosis control was a treatment-naive patient with relapsing-remitting disease that was either stable or active. TEMRA cells were FACS-enriched, and CD8+ and CD4+ T cells were isolated negatively. This CDR3 has 15 amino acids. Germline V lookup: CDR1 KGHSH, CDR2 LQKENI. V lost 3 bases to trimming and J lost 2 bases; unmatched junction nucleotides: 3.

This receptor was obtained from a human donor with multiple sclerosis. The chain couples TRBV18 to TRBJ2-7; 11 nucleotides match TRBD1. The sequenced sample consisted of CD4+ T cells from PBMCs. The CDR3 nucleotides read TGTGCCAGCTCACCCGGACAGGGGGCCACCTACGAGCAGTACTTC. Its protein is CASSPGQGATYEQYF.